Listed here are 15 T cell receptor beta chains from one sample, sequenced in a study of T cells in Graves' hyperthyroidism and ophthalmopathy. TCR beta CDR3 regions were amplified from RNA transcripts. Researchers ran a first-round RT-PCR on the TCR CDR3 using the HTBI primer set. Each CDR3 protein gets one entry after TCRdb re-called the multiplex PCR reads with MiXCR. The repertoire has 400,000 to 600,000 distinct CDR3 sequences, 16% of them found once; the top ten carry approximately 30%. Sequenced input: blood. The receptors come from a woman aged 25-40 years with Graves' ophthalmopathy.

This clonotype was observed many times. V and J are TRBV5-1 and TRBJ2-7, with D possibly TRBD2 on 5 matching bases. The CDR3 totals 14 residues. Germline V gene sequence: CDR1 SGHRS, CDR2 YFSETQ. V lost 3 bases, J lost 0 bases, and 10 bases lay in between. The CDR3 DNA reads as TGCGCCAGCAGCTCGGACTTCCTCTCCTACGAGCAGTACTTC. It translates to CASSSDFLSYEQYF.

Of note for this clonotype: A read error may explain this, as a much larger clone is one base away. The chain combines TRBV2 with TRBJ2-7; either TRBD1 or TRBD2 may supply D (5 bases each). Germline V CDR1 and CDR2: SNHLY, FYNNEI. CDR3 length: 11 amino acids. CDR3 sequence: CASGTSYEQHF. DNA of the CDR3: TGTGCCAGCGGGACCTCCTACGAGCAGCACTTC.

This clonotype was seen at least ten times. The rearrangement uses TRBV4-3 and TRBJ2-3; possibly TRBD1 for D (7 bases). The CDR3 is 16 residues long. Trimming stripped 0 bases from V and 7 bases from J, with 17 bases between. In germline, CDR1 is LGHNA, CDR2 YSLEER. The CDR3, as DNA: TGCGCCAGCAGCCAAGAAGGACAGGCAGGGAGGTATACGCAGTATTTT. As protein: CASSQEGQAGRYTQYF.

The CDR3 here is CASSQVRTGTQPQHF. CDR3 nucleotide sequence: TGCGCCAGCAGCCAAGTTCGGACAGGGACACAGCCCCAGCATTTT. The V gene is TRBV4-3, the J gene TRBJ1-5; 8 bases fit TRBD1. The CDR3 loop spans 15 amino acids. Germline V CDR1 and CDR2: LGHNA, YSLEER. The V segment lost 1 base and the J segment 7 bases; nucleotides outside the gene matches: 6.

This clonotype showed up many times. This chain links TRBV18 with TRBJ1-5; D perhaps matches TRBD1 (5 bases). The length of the CDR3 is 16 residues. CDR1 and CDR2 from the germline V gene are KGHSH and LQKENI. V was clipped by 5 bases and J by 1 base, with 15 bases between them. CDR3 amino acids: CASSATGRRSNQPQHF. CDR3 nucleotides: TGTGCCAGCTCAGCGACGGGACGGAGAAGCAATCAGCCCCAGCATTTT.

Ten or more counts support this clonotype. V is TRBV6-1 and J is TRBJ2-5; 7 bases fit TRBD1. CDR1 is MNHNS and CDR2 is SASEGT in the germline V gene. The V gene end was trimmed by 6 bases and the J gene end by 3 bases; junction bases not matched to a gene: 7. The CDR3 length is 14 residues. In DNA form, the CDR3 reads TGTGCCAGCAGGGGGACAGTAGGGGAAGAGACCCAGTACTTC. This translates into CASRGTVGEETQYF.

This clonotype was found a few times. V is TRBV6-6 and J is TRBJ1-1; D perhaps matches TRBD1 (5 bases). The CDR3 totals 15 residues. The V end lost 2 bases, the J end lost 5 bases, and 15 bases lay between the germline ends. Germline CDR1 and CDR2: MNHNY and SVGAGI (reference sequence). CDR3 loop: CASSYRGPSGTEAFF. The CDR3 DNA reads as TGTGCCAGCAGTTACCGGGGACCCTCCGGGACTGAAGCTTTCTTT.

The chain employs TRBV28 and TRBJ1-6; weak D call: TRBD1 (5 bases). This CDR3 contains 15 residues. V lost 7 bases and J 7 bases, leaving 17 bases between the germline ends. The germline CDR1 and CDR2 sequences are MDHEN and SYDVKM. The chain's CDR3 is CASKGALGDNSPLHF. CDR3 DNA sequence: TGTGCCAGCAAGGGAGCGTTGGGGGACAATTCACCCCTCCACTTT.

On this clonotype itself: Germline is not matched at one junction end, which may reflect a read error. The chain combines TRBV3-1 with TRBJ2-5; D possibly corresponds to TRBD2 (6 bases). The CDR3 has 15 amino acids. Germline CDR1 reads LGHDT; CDR2 reads YNNKEL (reference sequence). The CDR3 DNA sequence: TGTGCCAGCAGTCCCGCAGCGAGGAGGGGAGAGACCCAGTGCTTC. It codes for CASSPAARRGETQCF.

Only a few counts were recorded for this clonotype. This chain joins TRBV30 and TRBJ2-7; 9 nucleotides line up with TRBD2. V gave up 2 bases and J gave up 7 bases; unmatched junction bases: 12. Germline V gene sequence: CDR1 GTSNPN, CDR2 SVGIG (reference sequence). The CDR3 length is 15 residues. Here the CDR3 DNA reads TGTGCCTGGAGTAGGGCTAGCGGGGTCCCCTGGGAGCAGTACTTC. It yields the protein CAWSRASGVPWEQYF.

The table lists this clonotype with a few counts. The chain has TRBV7-3 and TRBJ1-5; unclear D gene. CDR3 length: 14 residues. In germline, CDR1 is SGHTA, CDR2 FQGTGA. Trimming stripped 6 bases from V and 3 bases from J, with 12 bases between. CDR3 residues: CASSSDGPNQPQHF. The CDR3 DNA is TGTGCCAGCAGTTCCGACGGTCCCAATCAGCCCCAGCATTTT.

A remark on this clonotype: Relative to the germline gene, one junction end is altered; a read error may explain this. This chain links TRBV9 with TRBJ1-5; D is unclear. The V gene's germline CDR1 is SGDLS and CDR2 YYNGEE. The CDR3 length is 15 residues. The CDR3 region is CVSSVGGTSNQPQHF. In DNA, the CDR3 is TGTGTCAGCAGCGTAGGAGGTACAAGCAATCAGCCCCAGCATTTT.

This clonotype was found many times. The rearrangement joins TRBV7-2 to TRBJ2-3, with D unresolved. The V end lost 1 base, the J end lost 0 bases, and 5 bases lay between the germline ends. Germline V CDR1 and CDR2: SGHTA, FQGNSA. The CDR3 contains 14 residues. The DNA of the CDR3 is TGTGCCAGCAGCTTAGAAGCCAGCACAGATACGCAGTATTTT. It is translated as CASSLEASTDTQYF.

This clonotype has a count of ten or more. CDR3 sequence (DNA): TGTGCCAGCTCAAGCCGGGACCGAGTACTATATGGCTACACCTTC. This codes for CASSSRDRVLYGYTF. V usage is TRBV18 and J usage is TRBJ1-2; D might be TRBD1 (5 bases). CDR3 length: 15 amino acids. V lost 5 bases, J lost 5 bases, and 18 bases lay in between. Germline V gene sequence: CDR1 KGHSH, CDR2 LQKENI.

This clonotype has more than one count but fewer than ten. V gene TRBV20-1 combines with J gene TRBJ1-1, with D hard to call. The V end lost 6 bases, the J end lost 1 base, and 12 bases lay between the germline ends. The CDR3 loop spans 13 amino acids. Germline V gene sequence: CDR1 DFQATT, CDR2 SNEGSKA (reference sequence). The CDR3 loop reads CSARDTKNTEAFF. CDR3 nucleotide sequence: TGCAGTGCCCGCGACACGAAGAACACTGAAGCTTTCTTT.